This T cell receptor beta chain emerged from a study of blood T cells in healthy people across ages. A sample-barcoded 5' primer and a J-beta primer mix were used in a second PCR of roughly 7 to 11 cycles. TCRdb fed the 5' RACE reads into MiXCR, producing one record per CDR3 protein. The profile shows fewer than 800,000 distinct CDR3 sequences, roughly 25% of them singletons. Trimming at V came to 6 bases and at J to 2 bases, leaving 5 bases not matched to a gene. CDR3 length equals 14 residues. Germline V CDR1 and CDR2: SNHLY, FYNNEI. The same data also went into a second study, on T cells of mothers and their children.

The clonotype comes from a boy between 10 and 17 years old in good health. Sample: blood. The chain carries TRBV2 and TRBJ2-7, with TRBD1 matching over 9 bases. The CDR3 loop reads CASRTRTGAYEQYF. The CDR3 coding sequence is TGTGCCAGCAGGACGAGGACAGGGGCCTACGAGCAGTACTTC.